This T cell receptor beta chain was sequenced in a study of patients and donors after allogeneic stem cell transplantation. TCRdb re-analysed the RT-PCR reads in MiXCR, keeping a single row per CDR3 protein. This table holds over 350,000 distinct CDR3 sequences, roughly 17% found once. This clonotype was detected a few times. Germline-derived CDR1 and CDR2 are SGHRS and YFSETQ. The ends were cut back, 2 bases at V and 4 bases at J, with 14 bases in the middle. The CDR3 contains 15 residues. This TCR was recovered from a human donor who was either an allogeneic HSCT recipient or a stem cell or donor lymphocyte infusion donor (not recorded which). It is not recorded whose cells these are; they may come from a transplant donor. The chain joins TRBV5-1 to TRBJ2-3; no firm D call. The sequencing input was blood, either unsorted or a sorted T cell fraction (not recorded which). DNA for the CDR3: TGCGCCAGCAGCTTTGAAGCTTCTCCGGCAGATACGCAGTATTTT. This codes for CASSFEASPADTQYF.